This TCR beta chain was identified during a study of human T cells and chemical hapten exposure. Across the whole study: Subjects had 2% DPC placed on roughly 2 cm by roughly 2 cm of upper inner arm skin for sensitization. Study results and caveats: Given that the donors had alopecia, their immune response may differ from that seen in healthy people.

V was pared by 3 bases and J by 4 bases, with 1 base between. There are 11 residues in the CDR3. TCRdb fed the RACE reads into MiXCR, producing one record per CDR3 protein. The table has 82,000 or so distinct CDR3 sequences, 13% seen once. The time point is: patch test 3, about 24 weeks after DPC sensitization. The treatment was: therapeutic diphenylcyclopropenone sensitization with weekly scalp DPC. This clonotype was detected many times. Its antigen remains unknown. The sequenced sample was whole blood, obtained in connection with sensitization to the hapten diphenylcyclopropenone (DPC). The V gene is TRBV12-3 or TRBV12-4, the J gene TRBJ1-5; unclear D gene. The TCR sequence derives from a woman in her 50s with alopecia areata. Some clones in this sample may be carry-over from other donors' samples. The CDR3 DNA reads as TGTGCCAGCAGTTTTAATCAGCCCCAGCATTTT. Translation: CASSFNQPQHF.